One TCR beta chain is described in this entry. Its antigen specificity is not known. Base-call qualities are not available, and no considerably larger clone is one nucleotide away. Genomic DNA was isolated from the sorted cells so that the TCRbeta CDR3 region could be sequenced. The immunoSEQ Assay was used to sequence the TCRbeta CDR3 regions. This immuneACCESS table, as held by TCRdb, lists in-frame sequences with V and J called but not all clones. Of the missing ones, under half trace to an unresolved V gene in checked studies; the others have no known cause. Recorded for this sample are tens of thousands of clones; approximately 91% of them occurred a single time. The ten top clones hold about 30% of the sample. The data are from a study of OX40 agonist ivuxolimab in advanced cancers. Background on the whole study: The costimulatory receptor OX40 (CD134) was targeted by ivuxolimab, a fully human IgG2 agonistic monoclonal antibody. Patients were allowed to have had prior anti-PD-1, anti-PD-L1 or anti-CTLA-4 therapy, and approximately 37% of the dose-escalation patients had been treated with checkpoint inhibitors. Intravenous ivuxolimab was administered to patients every 2 weeks at six dose levels: 0.01, 0.1, 0.3, 1.5, 3 and 10 mg/kg. The point of sequencing TCRbeta in the periphery was to test whether ivuxolimab changed TCR sequence diversity and drove clonal T-cell expansion. Partial responses were achieved by three dose-escalation patients, of whom one had hepatocellular carcinoma and two had cutaneous melanoma. Of the approximately 50 patients in dose escalation, some 19 had hepatocellular carcinoma, some 15 had melanoma, 9 had renal cell carcinoma and 9 had head and neck cancer. The paper reports the monotherapy dose-escalation portion (N of about 56 patients) of the phase I ivuxolimab trial. The dose-escalation cohort was 82.7% male with a mean age of 60 years, ranging from roughly 20 to 85. Overall study outcomes, separate from this receptor: Clonal expansion of both CD4+ and CD8+ blood T cells was observed from baseline to week 6 at doses 0.1 to 3.0 mg/kg. On average, CD8+ T cells showed more expanded clones than CD4+ T cells after ivuxolimab. Antigen specificity was not determined for the clonally expanded peripheral T cells. Partial responders in the 0.1-3.0 mg/kg groups had among the lowest normalized peripheral clonal expansion, especially among CD8+ T cells. Low levels of normalized T-cell clonal expansion were also shown by some nonresponding patients.

Patients with autoimmune disease history or receiving systemic immunosuppression were excluded from the trial. Peripheral blood for TCR sequencing was drawn from every dose cohort at baseline, at cycle 4 day 1 and at cycle 7 day 1. The samples were drawn from a first-in-human, open-label, multicenter phase I dose-escalation trial of ivuxolimab. Adults with locally advanced or metastatic melanoma, renal cell, hepatocellular, or head and neck squamous cell carcinoma were enrolled in the trial. Before TCR sequencing, CD4+ T cells and CD8+ T cells were sorted from peripheral blood as separate populations. The germline V gene encodes CDR1 LNHDA and CDR2 SQIVND (reference sequence). Trimming removed 7 bases from V and 4 bases from J, leaving 16 bases between the germline ends. The CDR3, cysteine through phenylalanine, is 14 amino acids long. Of all the DNA, just the CDR3 is kept, 42 bases in frame from base 1.

Source: CD4+ or CD8+ T cells sorted from blood, taken in a trial of the OX40 agonist ivuxolimab. The chain is encoded by TRBV19 joined to TRBJ1-1; TRBD1 is a weak D gene call, 5 bases matching. This clonotype was obtained from an adult with an advanced solid tumor such as melanoma, head and neck, liver or kidney cancer. At the DNA level, the sequence is TGTGCCAGTAATCCCCAGGGCGGGGGCACTGAAGCTTTCTTT. Its product reads: CASNPQGGGTEAFF.